This paragraph covers one T cell receptor (beta chain) sequence. This record comes from a study of blood T cell repertoires in COVID-19. Whole-study context: The United States, Italy and Spain supplied acute and convalescent COVID-19 samples. T cells, B-cell-depleted T cells, or PBMCs provided the cDNA or gDNA that served as material.

Under the authors' procedure: By means of reference gene primer amplification, nucleated cell counts were estimated. The data were produced by immunoSEQ multiplex PCR, yet TCRdb's version contains in-frame clones alone and is incomplete. The V and J calls and clone size come from that table; D and trimming were worked out from the DNA. The sample shows fewer than 250,000 clones, around 84% of them seen only once. The germline gives CDR1 MNHEY, CDR2 SVGAGI. The CDR3 loop spans 12 amino acids. Trimming pared 4 bases from V and 10 bases from J, leaving 8 bases between. The chain joins TRBV6-5 to TRBJ1-6, with D unresolved. The sample was peripheral blood. This TCR was recovered from a human donor in a cohort sampled during active COVID-19. CDR3 in DNA: TGTGCCAGCAGTTCTGGGAGGTCACCCCTCCACTTT. Encoded protein: CASSSGRSPLHF.